In its sample, the clone carrying this T cell receptor beta chain was seen a few times. The entry originates in a study of molecular identifiers for immune sequencing clone quantification. Libraries of bulk TCR were made by previously described methods (with listed TCR primers). Via MiXCR, TCRdb re-called the PCR reads, giving one row per CDR3 protein. The data hold around 320,000 distinct CDR3 sequences, with roughly 24% observed a single time. The CDR3 length is 17 residues. From germline, CDR1 is PRHDT and CDR2 FYEKMQ (reference sequence). V shed 4 bases, J shed 0 bases, and the junction held 7 bases outside the gene matches.

This TCR was sampled from a human donor in good health. Some libraries in this study had Jurkat cell RNA spiked in. V usage is TRBV13 and J usage is TRBJ1-1, with 11 bases lining up with TRBD1. Sequencing was performed on naive CD8+ T cells from blood, with Jurkat cell RNA spiked in. Noted subset: FACS-sorted CD8+CD4-CCR7+CD45RA+ naive T cells. As DNA, the CDR3 is TGTGCCAGCAGCTCTACCGGGACAGGGGGGTTGAACACTGAAGCTTTCTTT. It specifies CASSSTGTGGLNTEAFF.